Below, one T cell receptor (beta chain) is given with its context. Its antigen is as yet unknown. The data derive from a study of cytomegalovirus exposure and HLA in healthy donors. Trimming stripped 0 bases from V and 6 bases from J, with 9 bases between. CDR3 length equals 12 residues. The germline gives CDR1 GTSNPN, CDR2 SVGIG (reference sequence). Study-level results: Cytomegalovirus status was reportedly diagnosed by the classifier with high specificity and sensitivity. Apart from CMV serostatus, no immune exposure information was available.

PCR employed 60 Vbeta and 13 Jbeta primers. The protocol was immunoSEQ multiplex PCR, while the TCRdb copy is restricted to in-frame clones and leaves out a portion. Here the sample spans 100,000 to 140,000 clones, roughly 70% being singletons. Sequenced material: PBMCs. The genes are TRBV30 and TRBJ2-7, with D perhaps TRBD2 (6 bases). The TCR comes from a woman in her thirties or forties in good health and CMV-seropositive. The CDR3 DNA is TGTGCCTGGAGTGTGTCGGGGGTCGAGCAGTACTTC. It yields the protein CAWSVSGVEQYF. The full variable domain, rest sourced from reference TRBV30 and TRBJ2-7, is SQTIHQWPATLVQPVGSPLSLECTVEGTSNPNLYWYRQAAGRGLQLLFYSVGIGQISSEVPQNLSASRPQDRQFILSSKKLLLSDSGFYLCAWSVSGVEQYFGPGTRLTVT.